This T cell receptor beta chain originates from a study of control samples from healthy donors and cancer patients. V lost 4 bases to trimming and J lost 0 bases; unmatched junction nucleotides: 9. Germline CDR1 reads WNHNN; CDR2 reads SYGVQD (reference sequence). CDR3 size: 17 residues. Produced via immunoSEQ multiplex PCR; TCRdb's table is partial and in-frame only. The profile shows approximately 12,000 clones, roughly 94% of them singletons. The sequencing sample was made of PBMCs. This sequence joins TRBV10-1 and TRBJ2-1; 7 positions match TRBD1. This clonotype originated in a man in his 70s with head and neck cancer. The CDR3 spells CASSGQGVGRSYNEQFF. As DNA, the CDR3 is TGCGCCAGCAGTGGACAGGGTGTCGGACGCTCCTACAATGAGCAGTTCTTC.